The T cell receptor beta chain under discussion was sequenced for a study of blood T cell repertoires in COVID-19. Study in general: Specimens from acute and convalescent COVID-19 originated in the United States, Italy and Spain. PBMCs, B-cell-depleted T cells, or T cells were the source of the cDNA or gDNA that made up the material.

The authors' processing: It was from reference gene primer amplification that nucleated cell counts were estimated. TCRdb keeps only in-frame clones here, not all; method: immunoSEQ multiplex PCR. The D gene and trimming were derived from the DNA, and the V and J assignments and clone size from that table. The data contain over 130,000 clones, roughly 73% of them singletons. V was cut by 0 bases and J by 0 bases, with 10 bases left in between. The V gene's germline CDR1 is MNHNS and CDR2 SASEGT. The CDR3 has 16 residues. This clonotype was obtained from a woman between 45 and 60 years old with active or convalescent COVID-19. Sequenced material: peripheral blood. The rearrangement uses TRBV6-1 and TRBJ2-3; weak D call: TRBD2 (6 bases). CDR3 DNA: TGTGCCAGCAGTGAAGCCGGGGGAGGTAGCACAGATACGCAGTATTTT. It translates to CASSEAGGGSTDTQYF.